The clone carrying this T cell receptor beta chain appeared a few times. The repertoire was sequenced with immunoSEQ multiplex PCR; TCRdb's copy has only in-frame clones and lacks some. Here the sample spans 250,000 to 300,000 clones, 70% to 90% being singletons. These data belong to a study of cytomegalovirus exposure and HLA in healthy donors. The germline V gene has CDR1 LNHDA and CDR2 SQIVND (reference sequence). Trimming removed 6 bases from V and 7 bases from J; junction bases left unmatched: 9. The CDR3 runs 14 residues. The V gene is TRBV19, the J gene TRBJ1-5, with 7 nucleotides matching TRBD1. The sequenced sample was PBMCs. The source is a woman aged 18-35 years in good health and CMV-seronegative. This CDR3 reads CASSPTGTGQPQHF. CDR3 nucleotide sequence: TGTGCCAGTAGCCCGACAGGGACGGGACAGCCCCAGCATTTT.